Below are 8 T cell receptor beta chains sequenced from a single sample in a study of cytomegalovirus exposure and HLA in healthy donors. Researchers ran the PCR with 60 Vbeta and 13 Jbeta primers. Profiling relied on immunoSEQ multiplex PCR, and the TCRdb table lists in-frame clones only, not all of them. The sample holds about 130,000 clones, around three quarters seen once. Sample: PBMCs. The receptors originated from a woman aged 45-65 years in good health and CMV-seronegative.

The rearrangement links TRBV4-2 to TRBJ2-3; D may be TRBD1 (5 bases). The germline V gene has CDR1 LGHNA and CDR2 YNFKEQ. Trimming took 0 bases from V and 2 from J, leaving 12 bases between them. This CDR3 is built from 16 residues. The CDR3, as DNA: TGTGCCAGCAGCCAAGATCGAGCAGGGTCCACAGATACGCAGTATTTT. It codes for CASSQDRAGSTDTQYF.

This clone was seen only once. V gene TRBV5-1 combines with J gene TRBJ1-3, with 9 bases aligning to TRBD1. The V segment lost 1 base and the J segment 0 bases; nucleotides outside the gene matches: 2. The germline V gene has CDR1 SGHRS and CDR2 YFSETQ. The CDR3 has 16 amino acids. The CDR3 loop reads CASSLRGQGSGNTIYF. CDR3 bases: TGCGCCAGCAGCTTGAGGGGACAGGGCTCTGGAAACACCATATATTTT. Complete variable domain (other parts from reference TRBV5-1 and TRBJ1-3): KAGVTQTPRYLIKTRGQQVTLSCSPISGHRSVSWYQQTPGQGLQFLFEYFSETQRNKGNFPGRFSGRQFSNSRSEMNVSTLELGDSALYLCASSLRGQGSGNTIYFGEGSWLTVV.

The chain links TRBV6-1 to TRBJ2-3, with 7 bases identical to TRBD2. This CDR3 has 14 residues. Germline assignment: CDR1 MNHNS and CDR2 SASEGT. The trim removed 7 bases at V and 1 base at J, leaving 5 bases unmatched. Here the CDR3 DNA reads TGTGCCAGCACCGAGGGACTACGCACAGATACGCAGTATTTT. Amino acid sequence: CASTEGLRTDTQYF.

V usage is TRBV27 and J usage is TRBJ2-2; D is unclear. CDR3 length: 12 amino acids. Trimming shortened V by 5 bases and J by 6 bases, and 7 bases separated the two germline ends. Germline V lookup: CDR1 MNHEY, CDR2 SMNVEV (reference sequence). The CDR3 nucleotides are TGTGCCAGCAGTCCCCATCCCGGGGAGCTGTTTTTT. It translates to CASSPHPGELFF.

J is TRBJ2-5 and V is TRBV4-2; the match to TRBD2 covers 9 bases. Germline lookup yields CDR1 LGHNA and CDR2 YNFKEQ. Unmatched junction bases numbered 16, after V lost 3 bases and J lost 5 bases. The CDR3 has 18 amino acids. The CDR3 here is CASSQILGAGGPGETQYF. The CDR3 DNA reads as TGTGCCAGCAGCCAGATCCTAGGGGCGGGAGGGCCGGGGGAGACCCAGTACTTC.

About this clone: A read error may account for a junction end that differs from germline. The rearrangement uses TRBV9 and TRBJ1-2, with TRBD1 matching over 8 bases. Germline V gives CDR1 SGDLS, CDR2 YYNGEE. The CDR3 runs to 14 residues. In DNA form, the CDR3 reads TGTGCCAGCAGCGTAGGGACAGGGTTAGATGGCTGCACCTTC. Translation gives CASSVGTGLDGCTF. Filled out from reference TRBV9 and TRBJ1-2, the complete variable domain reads DSGVTQTPKHLITATGQRVTLRCSPRSGDLSVYWYQQSLDQGLQFLIQYYNGEERAKGNILERFSAQQFPDLHSELNLSSLELGDSALYFCASSVGTGLDGCTFGSGTRLTVV.

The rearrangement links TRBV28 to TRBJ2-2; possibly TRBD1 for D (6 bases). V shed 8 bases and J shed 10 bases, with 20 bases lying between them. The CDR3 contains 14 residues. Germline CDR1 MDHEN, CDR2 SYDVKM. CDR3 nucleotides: TGTGCCAGCGAGGATGGGGGACAACCCGAGGAGCTGTTTTTT. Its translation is CASEDGGQPEELFF. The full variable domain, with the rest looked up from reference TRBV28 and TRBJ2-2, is DVKVTQSSRYLVKRTGEKVFLECVQDMDHENMFWYRQDPGLGLRLIYFSYDVKMKEKGDIPEGYSVSREKKERFSLILESASTNQTSMYLCASEDGGQPEELFFGEGSRLTVL.

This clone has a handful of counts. The CDR3 coding sequence is TGTGCCAGCAGTGAATTGGGACTAGCGAGCACAGATACGCAGTATTTT. Its protein product is CASSELGLASTDTQYF. The chain employs TRBV25-1 and TRBJ2-3; 10 bases agree with TRBD2. The CDR3 covers 16 residues. V lost 1 base and J lost 0; bases outside the gene matches: 1. CDR1 and CDR2 from the germline V gene are MGHDK and SYGVNS.